This TCR beta chain was found in a study of control samples from healthy donors and cancer patients. V gave up 5 bases and J gave up 1 base; unmatched junction bases: 12. This CDR3 has 18 residues. The V gene's germline CDR1 is LGHNT and CDR2 FRNRAP. The repertoire was sequenced with immunoSEQ multiplex PCR; TCRdb's copy has only in-frame clones and lacks some. The sample lists about 92,000 clones; roughly four fifths were seen once. The receptor was derived from a woman aged 55-69 years in good health. The V call is TRBV12-5, the J call TRBJ2-3, with 10 bases aligning to TRBD1. Source material: blood. In DNA form, the CDR3 reads TGTGCTAGTGGTAACACCCCATCCGGGACAGGGGGCACAGATACGCAGTATTTT. Residues: CASGNTPSGTGGTDTQYF.